This TCR beta chain was recovered during a study of CD8+ T cells in alopecia areata. Reverse transcribed after extraction, RNA yielded cDNA as the sequencing template. Sequencing was performed with immunoSEQ multiplex PCR; in TCRdb, only in-frame clones are kept and a portion is missing. Of around 160,000 clones listed, 45% to 60% are singletons. The sequence was obtained from a human donor with alopecia areata. The specimen was CD4+ T cells sorted from blood.

In DNA, the CDR3 is TGTGCCAGCAGCTTTACGGACAGCACACAAGAGACCCAGTACTTC. Amino acids: CASSFTDSTQETQYF. This chain joins TRBV7-2 and TRBJ2-5; possible D gene TRBD1, 6 bases. The germline CDR1 and CDR2 sequences are SGHTA and FQGNSA. The germline V and J ends were trimmed by 3 bases and 2 bases, with 13 bases remaining between them. This CDR3 region has 15 residues.